What follows is one TCR beta chain and its context. Original handling: From reference gene primer amplification, estimates of nucleated cell counts were derived. Here immunoSEQ multiplex PCR was the method, and the copy in TCRdb shows in-frame clones only, minus some. V and J calls and clone size are those listed in that table; D and trimming were worked out from the DNA. The repertoire holds 100,000 to 120,000 clones, with 85% as singletons. CDR3 length: 15 amino acids. V lost 3 bases, J lost 2 bases, and 8 bases lay in between. Per germline, CDR1 KGHSH and CDR2 LQKENI. This sample was included in a study of blood T cell repertoires in COVID-19. For the study at large: Both acute and convalescent COVID-19 samples were obtained from the United States, Italy and Spain. T cells, B-cell-depleted T cells, or PBMCs provided the cDNA or gDNA that served as material.

The chain carries TRBV18 and TRBJ2-6; possibly TRBD2 for D (6 bases). The specimen sequenced was peripheral blood. The receptor comes from a man between 40 and 49 years old with acute or convalescent COVID-19. The CDR3 sequence: CASSPREAGANVLTF. The CDR3 coding sequence is TGTGCCAGCTCACCGAGGGAGGCTGGGGCCAACGTCCTGACTTTC.